This T cell receptor beta chain was found in a study of blood T cell repertoires in COVID-19. Study-level information: Specimens from acute and convalescent COVID-19 originated in the United States, Italy and Spain.

The protocol was immunoSEQ multiplex PCR, while the TCRdb copy is restricted to in-frame clones and leaves out a portion. Of 97,000 or so clones listed, almost 85% are singletons. This clone has only a few counts. Trimming took 2 bases from V and 3 from J, leaving 10 bases between them. The CDR3 totals 14 residues. Germline V gene sequence: CDR1 MRHNA, CDR2 SNTAGT. The chain carries TRBV6-4 and TRBJ1-1, with D possibly TRBD1 on 5 matching bases. The sequencing sample was made of peripheral blood. The clonotype originates from a man in his forties or fifties with active or convalescent COVID-19. CDR3 residues: CASSDREGYTEAFF. The CDR3 coding sequence is TGTGCCAGCAGTGACAGGGAGGGGTACACTGAAGCTTTCTTT.